This T cell receptor (beta chain) was sequenced during a study of Ad26.COV2.S vaccination and SARS-CoV-2 variants. Study-level findings and limits: Researchers cautioned that TCR breadth and depth analyses may have underestimated total T cell responses.

Sequencing was performed with immunoSEQ multiplex PCR; in TCRdb, only in-frame clones are kept and a portion is missing. The data contain about 350,000 clones, approximately 90% of them seen just once; the ten biggest clones take up about 3.9%. As to this clone: The target antigen is unknown.

Germline CDR1 is MGHRA and CDR2 is YSYEKL. Trimming stripped 4 bases from V and 10 bases from J, with 14 bases between. The length of the CDR3 is 13 residues. The rearrangement joins TRBV4-1 to TRBJ2-1; possibly TRBD2 for D (6 bases). Sample: peripheral blood, taken after recovery from COVID-19. This receptor was obtained from a human donor who had recovered from COVID-19. CDR3 in amino acids: CASSPDWGREQFF. The CDR3 DNA reads as TGCGCCAGCAGCCCGGACTGGGGGAGGGAGCAGTTCTTC.